These 8 T cell receptor beta chains came from one sample sequenced in a study of graft-versus-host responses after intestinal transplantation. These TCRs' antigens remain unknown. TCRdb's copy holds only in-frame clones and misses some; the assay was immunoSEQ multiplex PCR. Of approximately 90,000 clones listed, about 88% are singletons. Specimen: unstimulated CD4+ T cells sorted from spleen or lymph node cells, collected before transplant. The source of these receptors is a human donor who was the organ donor for an intestinal transplant.

V and J are TRBV21-1 and TRBJ2-2; TRBD1, the D gene given by the table, was not confirmed from the DNA. TRBV21-1 is deemed a pseudogene. The CDR3 totals 14 residues. In nucleotides, the CDR3 is TGTGCCCTTACCGAGACAGCGAACACCGGGGAGCTGTTTTTT. This sequence encodes CALTETANTGELFF.

V and J are TRBV7-2 and TRBJ1-2; D is undetermined. The CDR3 runs to 12 residues. The ends were cut back, 6 bases at V and 4 bases at J, with 9 bases in the middle. CDR1 is SGHTA and CDR2 is FQGNSA in the germline V gene. The CDR3 region is CASRPERYGYTF. As DNA, the CDR3 is TGTGCCAGCAGACCCGAGCGCTATGGCTACACCTTC.

V usage is TRBV30 and J usage is TRBJ1-5; the match to TRBD1 covers 11 bases. The CDR3 loop spans 15 amino acids. With 1 base clipped from V and 4 bases from J, the junction kept 3 bases outside the gene matches. Germline CDR1 is GTSNPN and CDR2 is SVGIG (reference sequence). CDR3 loop: CAWSGGTGGNQPQHF. The CDR3 nucleotides read TGTGCCTGGAGTGGTGGGACAGGGGGGAATCAGCCCCAGCATTTT.

In nucleotides, the CDR3 is TGCAGCGGGACCGGGACTAGGGAAGGCTATGAGCAGTTCTTC. As protein: CSGTGTREGYEQFF. The chain combines TRBV29-1 with TRBJ2-1, with TRBD2 matching 8 bases. The CDR3 covers 14 residues. Losses at the gene ends were 7 bases for V and 8 bases for J; bases not matched to a gene: 13. Germline lookup yields CDR1 SQVTM and CDR2 ANQGSEA.

The rearrangement links TRBV30 to TRBJ1-2; D ambiguous. From germline, CDR1 is GTSNPN and CDR2 SVGIG (reference sequence). The CDR3 has 12 residues. With 3 bases removed from V and 8 bases from J, the gap between germline ends came to 13 bases. The CDR3 sequence: CAWSIPSGGYTF. The DNA of the CDR3 is TGTGCCTGGAGCATACCTAGCGGGGGCTACACCTTC.

V and J are TRBV2 and TRBJ2-1; possibly TRBD1 for D (6 bases). The CDR3 totals 15 residues. V was shortened by 8 bases and J by 1 base, with 15 bases between the two germline ends. Looked up from germline, CDR1 is SNHLY and CDR2 is FYNNEI. In nucleotides, the CDR3 is TGTGCCAGCGCTAAAACTAGGGGGTCCTACAATGAGCAGTTCTTC. Its translation is CASAKTRGSYNEQFF.

This chain links TRBV7-9 with TRBJ2-1; possible D gene TRBD2, 6 bases. Germline values: CDR1 SEHNR, CDR2 FQNEAQ (reference sequence). There are 19 residues in the CDR3. V lost 0 bases and J 0 bases, leaving 18 bases between the germline ends. In nucleotides, the CDR3 is TGTGCCAGCAGCTTAGCGACCCTCTTGGGGGGAGCCTCCTACAATGAGCAGTTCTTC. Translation: CASSLATLLGGASYNEQFF.

V is TRBV6-1 and J is TRBJ1-2; 10 bases fit TRBD1. The CDR3 contains 16 residues. The junction had 3 bases not matched to a gene; V was cut back by 0 bases and J by 2 bases. Germline V lookup: CDR1 MNHNS, CDR2 SASEGT. CDR3 sequence (DNA): TGTGCCAGCAGTGAAGCGCCGGGACAGGGGAACTATGGCTACACCTTC. Translation gives CASSEAPGQGNYGYTF.